The rows below give T cell receptor beta chains drawn from one sample of a study of TIL therapy for anti-PD-1-resistant metastatic lung cancer. The method was immunoSEQ multiplex PCR; TCRdb's version includes in-frame clones alone and lacks a portion of them. This table holds 20,000 to 30,000 clones, about 60% found once. The sequencing used tumor tissue, collected at baseline. All receptors derive from a woman aged 30 to 85 with non-small cell lung cancer. Each CDR3 is given with its conserved first and last residue. The D gene is left open where the match is weak.

TRBV11-3	.	CASSFRSSGEQYF
TRBV2	.	CASSPDGNTDTGELFF
TRBV29-1	TRBD2	CSVEGSGLAGVNYEQYF
TRBV18	TRBD1	CASSPKAGGTDTQYF
TRBV7-2	TRBD2	CASSLGRTSGSSGELFF
TRBV29-1	.	CSVINRETYEQYF
TRBV4-1	.	CASSQSGLGRPEQYF
TRBV5-6	.	CASSLRGPNQPQHF
TRBV5-1	.	CASSRSGAQLEQYF
TRBV4-2	.	CASSQDGITGSEAFF
TRBV13	TRBD2	CASSLGLAEVEQYF
TRBV20-1	.	CSATYFDTIYF
TRBV19	.	CASSPLTSYNEQFF
TRBV2	.	CASSRQEKYEQYF
TRBV19	.	CASSIGPPGNPYEQYF
TRBV12-1	.	CASSFAQREDSYEQYF
TRBV15	TRBD2	CATSRESGGSYNEQFF
TRBV7-8	.	CATTGTAITDTQYF
TRBV10-3	.	CAISETRVEQYF
TRBV11-2	TRBD2	CASSLEPGLAVYEQYF
TRBV2	.	CASSETGIRETQYF
TRBV14	.	CASSHYSVRETQYF
TRBV7-9	.	CASSLDLKAGEQYF
TRBV5-6	.	CASSLGLGLRNTEAFF
TRBV9	TRBD1	CASSLTHRGPNTGELFF
TRBV5-1	.	CASSVQGGYEQYF
TRBV4-2	.	CASSQFSQETQYF
TRBV7-2	.	CASSLVFYEQYF
TRBV6-1	.	CASSVSPSRDEAFF
TRBV19	.	CASKLNEQFF
TRBV30	.	CAWSVLKGAGPYEQYF
TRBV2	TRBD2	CASSGLAGRETQYF
TRBV7-2	.	CASSLTDTQYF
TRBV9	.	CASSVVGSAGYGYTF
TRBV13	TRBD2	CASRAGREETQYF
TRBV6-6	TRBD2	CATLAGADLFF
TRBV5-1	.	CASSLSQGYTGELFF
TRBV19	.	CASSRSWTAYEQYF
TRBV5-1	TRBD2	CASSGLAVYNEQFF
TRBV6-5	.	CASSSGRKLFF
TRBV18	TRBD1	CASSDIQGAGEKLFF
TRBV6-1	TRBD1	CASSEALAQGAYGYTF
TRBV29-1	.	CSATGGGGRFEQYF